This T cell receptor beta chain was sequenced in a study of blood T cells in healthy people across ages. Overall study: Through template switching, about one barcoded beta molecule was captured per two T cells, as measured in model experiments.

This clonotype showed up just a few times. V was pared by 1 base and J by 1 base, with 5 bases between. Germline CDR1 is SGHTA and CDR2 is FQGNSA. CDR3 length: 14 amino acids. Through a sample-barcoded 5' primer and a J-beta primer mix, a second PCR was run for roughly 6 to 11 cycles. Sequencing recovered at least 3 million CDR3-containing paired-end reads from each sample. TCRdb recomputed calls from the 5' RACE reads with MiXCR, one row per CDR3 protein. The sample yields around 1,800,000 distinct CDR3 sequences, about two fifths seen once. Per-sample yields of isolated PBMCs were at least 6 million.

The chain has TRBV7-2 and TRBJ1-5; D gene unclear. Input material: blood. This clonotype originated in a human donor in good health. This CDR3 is CASSLEPSNQPQHF. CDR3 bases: TGTGCCAGCAGCTTAGAACCCAGCAATCAGCCCCAGCATTTT.